The 24 T cell receptor beta chains reported below all come from one sample, sequenced in a study of graft-versus-host responses after intestinal transplantation. Their antigens remain unidentified. The protocol was immunoSEQ multiplex PCR, while the TCRdb copy is restricted to in-frame clones and leaves out a portion. The sample yields approximately 82,000 clones, approximately 92% seen once. Sequencing was performed on unstimulated CD8+ T cells sorted from spleen or lymph node cells, taken before transplant. All receptors come from a human donor who was the organ donor for an intestinal transplant.

V and J are TRBV5-4 and TRBJ2-2, with 7 bases matching TRBD1. Looked up from germline, CDR1 is SGHNT and CDR2 is YYREEE (reference sequence). V lost 0 bases and J lost 1; bases outside the gene matches: 6. The CDR3 covers 17 residues. This CDR3 is CASSLVGQPENTGELFF. The CDR3 DNA is TGTGCCAGCAGCTTGGTGGGACAGCCTGAGAACACCGGGGAGCTGTTTTTT.

This chain uses TRBV7-8 with TRBJ2-2; the match to TRBD2 covers 10 bases. Germline values: CDR1 SGHVS, CDR2 FQNEAQ. The CDR3 sequence is 16 residues long. With V trimmed by 3 bases and J by 5 bases, 6 bases remained unmatched. The CDR3 loop is CASSFLAGDRTGELFF. The CDR3 DNA follows: TGTGCCAGCAGCTTTCTAGCGGGAGATCGGACCGGGGAGCTGTTTTTT. The full variable domain, rest sourced from reference TRBV7-8 and TRBJ2-2, is GAGVSQSPRYKVAKRGQDVALRCDPISGHVSLFWYQQALGQGPEFLTYFQNEAQLDKSGLPSDRFFAERPEGSVSTLKIQRTQQEDSAVYLCASSFLAGDRTGELFFGEGSRLTVL.

The chain links TRBV6-1 to TRBJ2-7; D ambiguous. This CDR3 contains 13 residues. Trimming left V 9 bases short and J 5 bases short, with 17 bases between. CDR1 and CDR2 (germline): MNHNS, SASEGT. Written as DNA, the CDR3 is TGTGCCAGTGCGGCAAGTCCCCCCCACGAGCAGTACTTC. Translating it yields CASAASPPHEQYF.

The gene calls are TRBV27 and TRBJ1-2; no firm D call. The CDR3 is made up of 13 amino acids. V lost 2 bases, J lost 4 bases, and 8 bases lay in between. CDR1 and CDR2 (germline): MNHEY, SMNVEV (reference sequence). As DNA, the CDR3 is TGTGCCAGCAGTTTAGGGAGAGGCTATGGCTACACCTTC. This gives the protein CASSLGRGYGYTF.

The rearrangement joins TRBV19 to TRBJ2-1; 8 bases map to TRBD2. From germline, CDR1 is LNHDA and CDR2 SQIVND (reference sequence). V lost 5 bases to trimming and J lost 5 bases; unmatched junction nucleotides: 11. The CDR3 sequence is 16 residues long. The CDR3, as DNA: TGTGCCAGTAGTTGGGGAGCGGGAGCGACTAACAATGAGCAGTTCTTC. Protein product: CASSWGAGATNNEQFF. Complete variable domain (other parts from reference TRBV19 and TRBJ2-1): DGGITQSPKYLFRKEGQNVTLSCEQNLNHDAMYWYRQDPGQGLRLIYYSQIVNDFQKGDIAEGYSVSREKKESFPLTVTSAQKNPTAFYLCASSWGAGATNNEQFFGPGTRLTVL.

The chain links TRBV5-1 to TRBJ2-7, with D maybe TRBD1 (5 bases). The V end lost 4 bases, the J end lost 4 bases, and 21 bases lay between the germline ends. CDR3 length: 16 amino acids. The germline V gene has CDR1 SGHRS and CDR2 YFSETQ. Here the CDR3 reads CASSPSKWNRLYEQYF. CDR3 nucleotides: TGCGCCAGCAGCCCAAGCAAATGGAACAGGCTATACGAGCAGTACTTC.

The chain is built from TRBV20-1 and TRBJ2-7, with a possible D match to TRBD2 (5 bases). This CDR3 contains 11 residues. Trimming pared 7 bases from V and 1 base from J, leaving 8 bases between. CDR1 DFQATT and CDR2 SNEGSKA come from the germline V gene (reference sequence). In DNA form, the CDR3 reads TGCAGTGTATCGGGGTCCTACGAGCAGTACTTC. As protein: CSVSGSYEQYF.

CDR3 region: CASSSTGTGTYEQYF. The CDR3 DNA is TGTGCCAGCAGCTCCACCGGGACAGGGACCTACGAGCAGTACTTC. This chain joins TRBV5-6 and TRBJ2-7; 9 bases line up with TRBD1. Germline V gene sequence: CDR1 SGHDT, CDR2 YYEEEE. V gave up 3 bases and J gave up 2 bases; unmatched junction bases: 6. CDR3 size: 15 residues.

The chain couples TRBV27 to TRBJ1-5; D is ambiguous. Germline V lookup: CDR1 MNHEY, CDR2 SMNVEV (reference sequence). V was trimmed by 11 bases and J by 0 bases, leaving 5 bases between them. The CDR3 length is 11 residues. The CDR3 bases are TGTGCCTCCGGTAGCAATCAGCCCCAGCATTTT. Its translation: CASGSNQPQHF.

CDR3 sequence reads: CAIRMTSGYEQYF. The CDR3 DNA follows: TGTGCCATCCGAATGACTAGCGGCTACGAGCAGTACTTC. V is TRBV10-3 and J is TRBJ2-7; TRBD2 matches 9 bases. Trimming removed 8 bases from V and 3 bases from J; junction bases left unmatched: 5. CDR3 size: 13 residues. Germline CDR1 ENHRY, CDR2 SYGVKD.

The J gene is TRBJ2-1, the V gene TRBV19; D possibly corresponds to TRBD1 (7 bases). CDR1 and CDR2 (germline): LNHDA, SQIVND (reference sequence). The germline V and J ends were trimmed by 5 bases and 7 bases, with 15 bases remaining between them. This CDR3 region has 14 residues. The CDR3 region has the DNA TGTGCCAGTAGTCCCTCGACAGGGACTAATGAGCAGTTCTTC. Amino acids: CASSPSTGTNEQFF.

The chain links TRBV30 to TRBJ1-2; TRBD1 might be the D (6 bases). CDR3 length equals 12 residues. Germline V gene sequence: CDR1 GTSNPN, CDR2 SVGIG (reference sequence). Trimming shortened V by 0 bases and J by 5 bases, and 7 bases separated the two germline ends. CDR3 protein: CAWSVGGYGYTF. CDR3 DNA: TGTGCCTGGAGTGTAGGGGGATATGGCTACACCTTC.

The V call is TRBV28, the J call TRBJ2-5; TRBD1 matches 7 bases. The V gene end was trimmed by 5 bases and the J gene end by 5 bases; junction bases not matched to a gene: 11. There are 15 residues in the CDR3. CDR1 and CDR2 from the germline V gene are MDHEN and SYDVKM. The CDR3 DNA reads as TGTGCCAGCAGTACGCCGGGACAGTCCATGGAGACCCAGTACTTC. Its translation is CASSTPGQSMETQYF.

This sequence joins TRBV5-5 and TRBJ1-4; 9 positions match TRBD1. The CDR3 sequence is 18 residues long. V shed 6 bases and J 2 bases; nucleotides not matched to a gene: 14. Looked up from germline, CDR1 is SGHKS and CDR2 is YYEKEE (reference sequence). CDR3 sequence reads: CASTDRTGVMGTNEKLFF. CDR3 DNA sequence: TGTGCCAGCACCGATAGGACAGGGGTGATGGGGACTAATGAAAAACTGTTTTTT.

This rearrangement joins TRBV6-4 to TRBJ2-1, with no clear D. Germline assignment: CDR1 MRHNA and CDR2 SNTAGT. V dropped 9 bases and J dropped 6 bases, with 9 bases sitting between them. CDR3 size: 11 residues. Here the CDR3 DNA reads TGTGCCAGGACCCCTAGCAATGAGCAGTTCTTC. Its protein product is CARTPSNEQFF.

This rearrangement joins TRBV6-5 to TRBJ2-1; TRBD2 is a possible D gene (5 bases). The germline gives CDR1 MNHEY, CDR2 SVGAGI. This CDR3 contains 15 residues. Trimming removed 6 bases at V and 4 bases at J, with 16 bases between. The CDR3 sequence: CASSPGSAEYNEQFF. Written as DNA, the CDR3 is TGTGCCAGCAGCCCGGGGTCCGCGGAGTACAATGAGCAGTTCTTC.

The rearrangement links TRBV7-2 to TRBJ2-3; 7 nucleotides align to TRBD2. Germline-derived CDR1 and CDR2 are SGHTA and FQGNSA. CDR3 length: 16 residues. Trimming removed 4 bases from V and 1 base from J; junction bases left unmatched: 8. The CDR3 DNA sequence: TGTGCCAGCAGCTACCTCGGGGGGACGGGCACAGATACGCAGTATTTT. This codes for CASSYLGGTGTDTQYF.

The rearrangement joins TRBV7-9 to TRBJ2-6; 7 positions match TRBD1. V gave up 4 bases and J gave up 4 bases; unmatched junction bases: 4. This CDR3 region has 15 residues. The germline CDR1 and CDR2 sequences are SEHNR and FQNEAQ (reference sequence). CDR3 in DNA: TGTGCCAGCAGCTCAGGGGGATACGGGGCCAACGTCCTGACTTTC. It specifies CASSSGGYGANVLTF.

V usage is TRBV28 and J usage is TRBJ2-1; TRBD1 agrees at 8 bases. There are 14 residues in the CDR3. Germline CDR1 reads MDHEN; CDR2 reads SYDVKM. The junction had 7 bases not matched to a gene; V was cut back by 8 bases and J by 4 bases. The CDR3 sequence is CASWGTGVYNEQFF. The CDR3 nucleotides are TGTGCCAGCTGGGGGACAGGAGTTTACAATGAGCAGTTCTTC.

This chain joins TRBV6-5 and TRBJ2-1, with D possibly being TRBD1 (5 bases). Trimming shortened V by 6 bases and J by 1 base, and 13 bases separated the two germline ends. This CDR3 comprises 15 residues. The germline CDR1 and CDR2 sequences are MNHEY and SVGAGI. The CDR3 DNA follows: TGTGCCAGCAGACCCGGAAGGGGATCCTACAATGAGCAGTTCTTC. This sequence encodes CASRPGRGSYNEQFF.

The chain recombines TRBV19 with TRBJ2-5, with 10 bases identical to TRBD2. The germline V gene encodes CDR1 LNHDA and CDR2 SQIVND (reference sequence). The CDR3 has 13 amino acids. The junction had 4 bases not matched to a gene; V was cut back by 10 bases and J by 2 bases. CDR3 residues: CATQAGGQETQYF. CDR3 bases: TGTGCCACCCAAGCGGGGGGGCAAGAGACCCAGTACTTC.

The chain is built from TRBV6-4 and TRBJ2-3, with 9 nucleotides matching TRBD2. CDR1 is MRHNA, CDR2 SNTAGT, per germline. V was pared by 6 bases and J by 0 bases, with 4 bases of the junction left unmatched. This CDR3 spans 15 amino acids. CDR3 protein: CASRLLAGSTDTQYF. CDR3 bases: TGTGCCAGCAGATTACTAGCGGGTAGCACAGATACGCAGTATTTT.

The chain employs TRBV19 and TRBJ2-7; possible D gene TRBD1, 5 bases. There are 15 residues in the CDR3. V was shortened by 3 bases and J by 2 bases, with 14 bases between the two germline ends. Per germline, CDR1 LNHDA and CDR2 SQIVND (reference sequence). The DNA for the CDR3 is TGTGCCAGTAGTATGGAAGGGGTTTATCCCTACGAGCAGTACTTC. It translates to CASSMEGVYPYEQYF.

The V gene is TRBV29-1, the J gene TRBJ2-7; TRBD1 matches at 7 bases. Losses at the gene ends were 0 bases for V and 2 bases for J; bases not matched to a gene: 4. The CDR3 has 14 residues. CDR1 SQVTM and CDR2 ANQGSEA come from the germline V gene. The CDR3 DNA reads as TGCAGCGTTGAAGACGGGACAGCGGCCTACGAGCAGTACTTC. Its translation: CSVEDGTAAYEQYF.